A selection of T cell receptor beta chains follows, all from one sample in a study of radiation and T cells in renal cell carcinoma. Method: immunoSEQ multiplex PCR; TCRdb's copy keeps in-frame clones and lacks some. The sample consists of 70,000 to 100,000 clones, approximately 83% of them appearing once. Sequencing was performed on blood, taken from a patient whose treatment included radiotherapy and nephrectomy. The receptors shown here come from a woman in her 50s with renal cell carcinoma. Both conserved end residues are part of each CDR3. The D gene is left open where the match is weak. Only some rows state a clone size, as once, few, many or a class for expanded clones.

clone_size	v_call	j_call	d_call	cdr3_aa	cdr3_nt
.	TRBV19	TRBJ1-1	.	CASKHREGTEAFF	TGTGCCAGTAAGCACAGGGAGGGCACTGAAGCTTTCTTT
.	TRBV4-3	TRBJ1-1	TRBD1	CASSPRQGMNTEAFF	TGCGCCAGCAGCCCTCGACAGGGGATGAACACTGAAGCTTTCTTT
.	TRBV18	TRBJ2-5	.	CASSPPRGLRQETQYF	TGTGCCAGCTCACCCCCCCGCGGACTACGCCAAGAGACCCAGTACTTC
.	TRBV2	TRBJ1-2	.	CASSELGYYGYTF	TGTGCCAGCAGTGAACTGGGCTACTATGGCTACACCTTC
.	TRBV2	TRBJ2-1	.	CASSERQAVENEQFF	TGTGCCAGCAGTGAAAGACAGGCGGTAGAGAATGAGCAGTTCTTC
once	TRBV5-1	TRBJ2-1	TRBD2	CASSSERGYNEQFF	TGCGCCAGCAGCAGCGAGCGGGGGTACAATGAGCAGTTCTTC
few	TRBV10-2	TRBJ1-1	TRBD1	CASSIQDRGEAFF	TGCGCCAGCAGTATCCAGGACAGGGGTGAAGCTTTCTTT
.	TRBV5-1	TRBJ2-5	TRBD1	CASSLNTGTAETQYF	TGCGCCAGCAGCCTAAACACCGGGACAGCGGAGACCCAGTACTTC
.	TRBV6-5	TRBJ2-3	.	CASSSRVGGTDTQYF	TGTGCCAGCAGTTCCAGGGTAGGGGGCACAGATACGCAGTATTTT
once	TRBV2	TRBJ2-7	TRBD2	CASSVSGGAGEQYF	TGTGCCAGCAGCGTTAGCGGGGGGGCTGGCGAGCAGTACTTC
.	TRBV11-3	TRBJ2-3	.	CASSLEPGTDTQYF	TGTGCCAGCAGCCTTGAACCGGGCACAGATACGCAGTATTTT
.	TRBV7-2	TRBJ1-6	.	CASTPQAAGQGTPLHF	TGTGCCAGCACCCCCCAAGCGGCGGGTCAGGGAACACCCCTCCACTTT
.	TRBV5-6	TRBJ1-1	.	CASSSGTWNTEAFF	TGTGCCAGCAGCTCCGGGACATGGAACACTGAAGCTTTCTTT
.	TRBV4-2	TRBJ2-2	.	CASSQGVAEDTGELFF	TGTGCCAGCAGCCAAGGGGTAGCGGAGGACACCGGGGAGCTGTTTTTT
.	TRBV7-9	TRBJ1-1	TRBD1	CASSSGDRDTEAFF	TGTGCCAGCAGCTCCGGGGACAGGGACACTGAAGCTTTCTTT
.	TRBV19	TRBJ2-1	.	CASSMKRYSYNEQFF	TGTGCCAGTAGTATGAAGCGGTACTCCTACAATGAGCAGTTCTTC
few	TRBV9	TRBJ2-7	.	CASSYSWTEGYEQYF	TGTGCCAGCAGTTACTCCTGGACAGAAGGCTACGAGCAGTACTTC
.	TRBV7-4	TRBJ1-4	.	CASSSYDSGREKLFF	TGTGCCAGCAGCTCCTACGACTCAGGGCGTGAAAAACTGTTTTTT